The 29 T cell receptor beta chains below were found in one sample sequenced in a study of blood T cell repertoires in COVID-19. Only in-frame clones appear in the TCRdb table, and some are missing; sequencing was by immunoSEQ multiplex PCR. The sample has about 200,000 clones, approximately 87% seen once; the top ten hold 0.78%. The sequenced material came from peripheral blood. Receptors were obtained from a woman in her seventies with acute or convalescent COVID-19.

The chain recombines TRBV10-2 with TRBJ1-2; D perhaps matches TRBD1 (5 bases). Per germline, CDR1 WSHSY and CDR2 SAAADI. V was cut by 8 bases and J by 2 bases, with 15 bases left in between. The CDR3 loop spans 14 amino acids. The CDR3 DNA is TGCGCCAGCTTTGGGGGGGTTGTGAACTATGGCTACACCTTC. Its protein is CASFGGVVNYGYTF.

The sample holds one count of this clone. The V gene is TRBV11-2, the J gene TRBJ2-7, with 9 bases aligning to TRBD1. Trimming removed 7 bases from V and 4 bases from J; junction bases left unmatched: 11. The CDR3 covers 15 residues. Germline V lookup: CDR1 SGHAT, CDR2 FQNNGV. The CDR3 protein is CASTGLGQGLYEQYF. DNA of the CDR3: TGTGCCAGCACCGGCTTGGGACAGGGATTATACGAGCAGTACTTC.

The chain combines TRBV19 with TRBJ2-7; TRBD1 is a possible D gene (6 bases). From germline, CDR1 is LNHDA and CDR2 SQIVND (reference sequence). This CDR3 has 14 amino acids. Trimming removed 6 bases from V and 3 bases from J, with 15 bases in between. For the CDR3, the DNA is TGTGCCAGTAGAAGAGCCGGGACATACTACGAGCAGTACTTC. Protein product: CASRRAGTYYEQYF.

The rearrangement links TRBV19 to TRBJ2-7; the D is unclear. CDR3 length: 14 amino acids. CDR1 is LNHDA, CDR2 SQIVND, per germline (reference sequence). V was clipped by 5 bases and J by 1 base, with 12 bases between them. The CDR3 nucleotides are TGTGCCAGTAGTCGCGAAATTAGATCCTACGAGCAGTACTTC. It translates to CASSREIRSYEQYF.

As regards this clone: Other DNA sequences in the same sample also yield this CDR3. For the CDR3, the DNA is TGTGCCAGCAGCTTGGCTAGTAGCACAGATACGCAGTATTTT. Residues: CASSLASSTDTQYF. The chain links TRBV5-4 to TRBJ2-3; unclear D gene. The CDR3 contains 14 residues. CDR1 is SGHNT, CDR2 YYREEE, per germline (reference sequence). V was trimmed by 0 bases and J by 0 bases, leaving 5 bases between them.

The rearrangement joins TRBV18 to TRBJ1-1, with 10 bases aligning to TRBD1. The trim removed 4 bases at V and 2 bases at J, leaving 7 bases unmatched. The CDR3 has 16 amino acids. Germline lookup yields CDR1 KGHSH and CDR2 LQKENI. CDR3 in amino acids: CASSLGTGARNTEAFF. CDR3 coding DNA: TGTGCCAGCTCACTCGGGACAGGGGCACGTAACACTGAAGCTTTCTTT.

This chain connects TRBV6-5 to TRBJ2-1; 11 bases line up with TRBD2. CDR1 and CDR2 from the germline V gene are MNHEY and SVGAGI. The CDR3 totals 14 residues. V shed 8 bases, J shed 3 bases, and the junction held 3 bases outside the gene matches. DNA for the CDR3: TGTGCCAGCGGTCTAGCGGGGGGCTACAATGAGCAGTTCTTC. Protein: CASGLAGGYNEQFF.

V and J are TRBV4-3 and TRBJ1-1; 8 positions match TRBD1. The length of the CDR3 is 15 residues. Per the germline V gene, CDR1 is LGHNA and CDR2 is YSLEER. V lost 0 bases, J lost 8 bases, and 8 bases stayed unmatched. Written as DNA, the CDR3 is TGCGCCAGCAGCCAAGATCCGGACAGGGCTAGGGAAGCTTTCTTT. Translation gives CASSQDPDRAREAFF.

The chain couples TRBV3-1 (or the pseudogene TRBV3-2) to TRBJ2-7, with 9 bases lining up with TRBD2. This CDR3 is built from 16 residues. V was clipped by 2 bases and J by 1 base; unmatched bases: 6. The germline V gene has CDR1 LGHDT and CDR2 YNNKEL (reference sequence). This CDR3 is CASSQSPSGNSYEQYF. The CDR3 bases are TGTGCCAGCAGCCAAAGCCCTAGCGGGAATTCCTACGAGCAGTACTTC.

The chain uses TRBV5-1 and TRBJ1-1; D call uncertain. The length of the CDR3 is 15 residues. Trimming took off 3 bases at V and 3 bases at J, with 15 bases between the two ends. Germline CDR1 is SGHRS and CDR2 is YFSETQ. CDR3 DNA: TGCGCCAGCAGCTCCGAGGGAATTATCGACACTGAAGCTTTCTTT. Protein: CASSSEGIIDTEAFF. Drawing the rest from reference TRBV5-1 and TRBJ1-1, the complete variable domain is KAGVTQTPRYLIKTRGQQVTLSCSPISGHRSVSWYQQTPGQGLQFLFEYFSETQRNKGNFPGRFSGRQFSNSRSEMNVSTLELGDSALYLCASSSEGIIDTEAFFGQGTRLTVV.

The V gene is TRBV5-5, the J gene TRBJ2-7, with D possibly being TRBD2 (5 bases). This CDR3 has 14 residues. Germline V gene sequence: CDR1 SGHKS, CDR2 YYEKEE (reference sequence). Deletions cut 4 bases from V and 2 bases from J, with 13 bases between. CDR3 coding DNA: TGTGCCAGCAGCAGGAGCGCCGGGGCCTACGAGCAGTACTTC. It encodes CASSRSAGAYEQYF.

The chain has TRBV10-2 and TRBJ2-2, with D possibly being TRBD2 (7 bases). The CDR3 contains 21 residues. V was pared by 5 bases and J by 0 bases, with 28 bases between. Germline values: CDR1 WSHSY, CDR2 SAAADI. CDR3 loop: CASSPPQVQGGGTPNTGELFF. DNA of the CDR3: TGCGCCAGCAGTCCCCCCCAGGTACAGGGAGGGGGGACACCGAACACCGGGGAGCTGTTTTTT.

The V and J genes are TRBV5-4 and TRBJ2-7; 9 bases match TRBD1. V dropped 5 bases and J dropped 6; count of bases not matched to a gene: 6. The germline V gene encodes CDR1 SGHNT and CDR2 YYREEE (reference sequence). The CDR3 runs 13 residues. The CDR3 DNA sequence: TGTGCCAGCAGACCACCGGGACAGGGCGAGCAGTACTTC. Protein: CASRPPGQGEQYF.

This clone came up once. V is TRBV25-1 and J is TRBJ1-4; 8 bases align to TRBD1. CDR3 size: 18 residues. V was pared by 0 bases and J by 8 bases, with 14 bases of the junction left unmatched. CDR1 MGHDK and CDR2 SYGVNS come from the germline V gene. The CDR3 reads CASSEYSGQGNRLEKLFF. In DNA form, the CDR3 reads TGTGCCAGCAGTGAATATTCCGGACAGGGTAACCGACTCGAAAAACTGTTTTTT.

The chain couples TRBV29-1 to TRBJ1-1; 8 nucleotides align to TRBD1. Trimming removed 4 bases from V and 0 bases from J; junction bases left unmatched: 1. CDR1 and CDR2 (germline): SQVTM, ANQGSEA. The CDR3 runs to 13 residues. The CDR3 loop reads CSVGTGMNTEAFF. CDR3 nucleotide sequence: TGCAGCGTTGGGACAGGGATGAACACTGAAGCTTTCTTT.

CDR3 nucleotide sequence: TGTGCCACCCACCGATCGGGGATAGAGACCCAGTACTTC. Its protein is CATHRSGIETQYF. The V call is TRBV2, the J call TRBJ2-5, with D possibly matching TRBD2 (5 bases). Germline-derived CDR1 and CDR2 are SNHLY and FYNNEI. There are 13 residues in the CDR3. Trimming removed 10 bases from V and 4 bases from J, with 16 bases in between.

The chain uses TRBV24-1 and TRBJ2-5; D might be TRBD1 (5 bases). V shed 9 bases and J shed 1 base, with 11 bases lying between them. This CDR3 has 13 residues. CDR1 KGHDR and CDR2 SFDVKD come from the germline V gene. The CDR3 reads CATSQGIQETQYF. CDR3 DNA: TGTGCCACCTCCCAGGGTATCCAAGAGACCCAGTACTTC.

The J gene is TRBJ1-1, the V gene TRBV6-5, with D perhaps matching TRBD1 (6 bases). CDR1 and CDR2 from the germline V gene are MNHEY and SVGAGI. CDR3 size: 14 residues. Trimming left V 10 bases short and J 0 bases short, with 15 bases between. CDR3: CATQGRSMNTEAFF. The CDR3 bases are TGTGCCACTCAGGGGCGGTCCATGAACACTGAAGCTTTCTTT.

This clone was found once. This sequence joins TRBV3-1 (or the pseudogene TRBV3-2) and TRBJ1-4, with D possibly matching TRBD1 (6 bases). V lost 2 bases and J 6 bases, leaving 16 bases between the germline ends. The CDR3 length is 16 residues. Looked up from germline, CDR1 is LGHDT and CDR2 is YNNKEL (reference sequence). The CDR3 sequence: CASSQHGAGADEKLFF. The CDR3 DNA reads TGTGCCAGCAGCCAACACGGTGCGGGGGCGGATGAAAAACTGTTTTTT.

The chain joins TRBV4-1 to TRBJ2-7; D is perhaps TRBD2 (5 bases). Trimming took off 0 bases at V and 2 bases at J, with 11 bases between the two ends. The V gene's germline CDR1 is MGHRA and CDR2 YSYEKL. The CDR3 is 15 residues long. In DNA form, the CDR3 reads TGCGCCAGCAGCCAAGAGTGGGAGTCCGCCTACGAGCAGTACTTC. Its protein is CASSQEWESAYEQYF.

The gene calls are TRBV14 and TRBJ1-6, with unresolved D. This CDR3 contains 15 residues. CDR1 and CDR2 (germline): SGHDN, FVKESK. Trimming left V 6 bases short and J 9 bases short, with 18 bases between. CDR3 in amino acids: CASSQPGSKRSPLHF. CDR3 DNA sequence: TGTGCCAGCAGTCAACCCGGGAGCAAACGTTCACCCCTCCACTTT.

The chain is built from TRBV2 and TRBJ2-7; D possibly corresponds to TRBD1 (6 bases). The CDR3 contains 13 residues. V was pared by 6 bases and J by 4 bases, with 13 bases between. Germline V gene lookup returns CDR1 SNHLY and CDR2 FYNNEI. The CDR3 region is CASRPGQNYEQYF. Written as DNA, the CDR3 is TGTGCCAGCAGACCTGGACAGAATTACGAGCAGTACTTC.

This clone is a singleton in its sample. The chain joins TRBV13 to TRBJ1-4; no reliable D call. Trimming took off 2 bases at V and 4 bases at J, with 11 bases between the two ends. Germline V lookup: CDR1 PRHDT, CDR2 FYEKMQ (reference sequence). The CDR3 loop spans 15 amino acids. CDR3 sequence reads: CASSLRLRHNEKLFF. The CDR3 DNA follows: TGTGCCAGCAGCTTAAGGCTCAGGCATAATGAAAAACTGTTTTTT. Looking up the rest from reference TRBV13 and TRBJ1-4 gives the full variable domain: AAGVIQSPRHLIKEKRETATLKCYPIPRHDTVYWYQQGPGQDPQFLISFYEKMQSDKGSIPDRFSAQQFSDYHSELNMSSLELGDSALYFCASSLRLRHNEKLFFGSGTQLSVL.

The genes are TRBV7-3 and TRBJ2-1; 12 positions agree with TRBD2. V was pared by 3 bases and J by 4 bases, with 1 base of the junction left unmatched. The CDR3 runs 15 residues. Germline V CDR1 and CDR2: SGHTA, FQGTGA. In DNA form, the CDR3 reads TGTGCCAGCAGCTTGCTAGCGGGAGGGTACAATGAGCAGTTCTTC. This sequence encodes CASSLLAGGYNEQFF.

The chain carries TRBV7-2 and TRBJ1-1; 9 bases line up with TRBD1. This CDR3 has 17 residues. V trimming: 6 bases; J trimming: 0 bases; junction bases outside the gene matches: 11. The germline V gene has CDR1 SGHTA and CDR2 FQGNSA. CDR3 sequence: CASRRQGGILMNTEAFF. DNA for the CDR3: TGTGCCAGCAGGAGACAGGGGGGGATTTTAATGAACACTGAAGCTTTCTTT.

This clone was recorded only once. The CDR3 spells CASSVGGRNEQFF. The CDR3 DNA reads as TGTGCCAGCAGCGTAGGGGGGCGGAATGAGCAGTTCTTC. The gene calls are TRBV9 and TRBJ2-1; tentatively, D is TRBD1 (6 bases). The CDR3 runs to 13 residues. V shed 0 bases and J shed 7 bases, with 8 bases lying between them. The germline V gene encodes CDR1 SGDLS and CDR2 YYNGEE.

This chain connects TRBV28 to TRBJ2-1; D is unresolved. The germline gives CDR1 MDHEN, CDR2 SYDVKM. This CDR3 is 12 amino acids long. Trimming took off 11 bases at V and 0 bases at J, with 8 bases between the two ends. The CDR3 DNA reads TGTGCCTCTCGGAGCTCCTACAATGAGCAGTTCTTC. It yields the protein CASRSSYNEQFF.

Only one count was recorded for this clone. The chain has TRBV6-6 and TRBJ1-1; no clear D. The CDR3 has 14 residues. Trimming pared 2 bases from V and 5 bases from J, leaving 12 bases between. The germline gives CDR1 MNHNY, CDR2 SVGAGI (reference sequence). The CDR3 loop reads CASSYEGRITEAFF. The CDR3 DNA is TGTGCCAGCAGTTACGAAGGGAGAATAACTGAAGCTTTCTTT.

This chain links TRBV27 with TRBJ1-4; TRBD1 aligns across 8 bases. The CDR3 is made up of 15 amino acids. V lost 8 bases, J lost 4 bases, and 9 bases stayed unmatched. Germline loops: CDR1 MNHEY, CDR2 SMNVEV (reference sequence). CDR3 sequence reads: CASLRTGLVNEKLFF. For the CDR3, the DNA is TGTGCCAGCCTCCGGACAGGGCTCGTTAATGAAAAACTGTTTTTT. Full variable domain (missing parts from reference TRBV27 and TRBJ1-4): EAQVTQNPRYLITVTGKKLTVTCSQNMNHEYMSWYRQDPGLGLRQIYYSMNVEVTDKGDVPEGYKVSRKEKRNFPLILESPSPNQTSLYFCASLRTGLVNEKLFFGSGTQLSVL.